The source of this TCR beta chain is a study of control samples from healthy donors and cancer patients. Germline CDR1 MNHNY, CDR2 SVGAGI (reference sequence). This CDR3 spans 13 amino acids. Trimming removed 6 bases from V and 5 bases from J; junction bases left unmatched: 4. Generated by immunoSEQ multiplex PCR, the TCRdb table keeps only in-frame clones and is missing some. There are 150,000 or so clones in the sample; around 88% occur only once, and more than 1.5% lies in the top ten. Source material: blood. This chain links TRBV6-6 with TRBJ2-3, with 8 bases that match TRBD2. The sequence derives from a man aged 18 to 30 in good health. The CDR3 loop is CASRPTSEDTQYF. In DNA form, the CDR3 reads TGTGCCAGCAGACCGACTAGCGAAGATACGCAGTATTTT.